The 26 T cell receptor beta chains in this list originate from one sample, sequenced in a study of cytomegalovirus exposure and HLA in healthy donors. 13 Jbeta primers and 60 Vbeta primers were used for the PCR. Some clones are missing from TCRdb's copy, which holds only in-frame ones; the method was immunoSEQ multiplex PCR. The sample lists about 82,000 clones; over 55% were seen once. Material: PBMCs. Receptor source: a woman aged 50 to 65 in good health and CMV-seropositive.

This clone has a handful of counts. The rearrangement joins TRBV2 to TRBJ1-1; possibly TRBD1 for D (5 bases). The germline V gene encodes CDR1 SNHLY and CDR2 FYNNEI. V was shortened by 6 bases and J by 2 bases, with 10 bases between the two germline ends. The CDR3 runs 13 residues. The CDR3 loop is CASRMDINTEAFF. As DNA, the CDR3 is TGTGCCAGCAGAATGGACATAAACACTGAAGCTTTCTTT.

This clone was counted between two and nine times. CDR3 region: CASSPTDYNEQFF. CDR3 coding DNA: TGTGCCAGCAGCCCGACAGACTACAATGAGCAGTTCTTC. The chain couples TRBV7-6 to TRBJ2-1, with a tentative D call TRBD1 (5 bases). Per germline, CDR1 SGHVS and CDR2 FNYEAQ. CDR3 size: 13 residues. Trimming removed 5 bases from V and 3 bases from J, with 8 bases in between.

This clone was found once. This sequence joins TRBV29-1 and TRBJ1-1; TRBD1 aligns across 8 bases. With V trimmed by 4 bases and J by 1 base, 5 bases remained unmatched. This CDR3 spans 14 amino acids. Germline assignment: CDR1 SQVTM and CDR2 ANQGSEA. The CDR3 here is CSVAGTGANTEAFF. CDR3 sequence (DNA): TGCAGCGTTGCTGGGACAGGAGCGAACACTGAAGCTTTCTTT.

Comment on this clone: This sample also contains other DNA sequences that code for the same CDR3. The rearrangement joins TRBV6-5 to TRBJ2-7, with D maybe TRBD2 (7 bases). CDR1 and CDR2 (germline): MNHEY, SVGAGI. CDR3 length: 15 amino acids. Trimming left V 0 bases short and J 1 base short, with 10 bases between. The DNA for the CDR3 is TGTGCCAGCAGTTACTCTAGGGGGGGATCCTACGAGCAGTACTTC. This codes for CASSYSRGGSYEQYF.

The chain carries TRBV11-1 and TRBJ1-1, with 8 bases aligning to TRBD1. This CDR3 comprises 16 residues. Germline V gene lookup returns CDR1 SGHAT and CDR2 FQDESV (reference sequence). V gave up 4 bases and J gave up 0 bases; unmatched junction bases: 7. The CDR3 spells CASSSRQGPLNTEAFF. CDR3 nucleotides: TGTGCCAGCAGCTCCCGACAGGGGCCTTTGAACACTGAAGCTTTCTTT.

This clone was seen a handful of times. The rearrangement joins TRBV6-1 to TRBJ2-1; D possibly corresponds to TRBD1 (6 bases). Germline V lookup: CDR1 MNHNS, CDR2 SASEGT. V shed 4 bases and J shed 4 bases, with 8 bases lying between them. The CDR3 is 13 amino acids. In nucleotides, the CDR3 is TGTGCCAGCAGTGTAGGGGGATACAATGAGCAGTTCTTC. It encodes CASSVGGYNEQFF.

The chain carries TRBV7-3 and TRBJ2-2; 7 nucleotides align to TRBD1. Per the germline V gene, CDR1 is SGHTA and CDR2 is FQGTGA. This CDR3 spans 15 amino acids. V lost 5 bases and J lost 5; bases outside the gene matches: 8. CDR3 nucleotide sequence: TGTGCCAGCAGCCCGGCGGCAGGGGGTACCGGGGAGCTGTTTTTT. Protein sequence: CASSPAAGGTGELFF.

This clone is a singleton in its sample. The genes are TRBV6-5 and TRBJ1-5; 9 nucleotides agree with TRBD1. The J segment lost 4 bases and the V segment lost 2 bases, leaving 3 bases of the junction unmatched. CDR3 size: 15 residues. Germline V CDR1 and CDR2: MNHEY, SVGAGI. The CDR3 region is CASSYTGQGNQPQHF. The CDR3, as DNA: TGTGCCAGCAGTTACACGGGACAGGGAAATCAGCCCCAGCATTTT.

The rearrangement joins TRBV21-1 to TRBJ2-2; TRBD1 is the table's D call, not checked against the DNA. TRBV21-1 is noted as a pseudogene. The CDR3 loop spans 16 amino acids. CDR3 nucleotide sequence: TGTGCCAGCAGCAACCCCCGGGACAGGGATACCGGGGAGCTGTTTTTT. It encodes CASSNPRDRDTGELFF.

The chain carries TRBV15 and TRBJ2-5; TRBD2 is a possible D gene (6 bases). V was pared by 3 bases and J by 1 base, with 12 bases between. Per the germline V gene, CDR1 is LNHNV and CDR2 is YYDKDF (reference sequence). The CDR3 length is 15 residues. CDR3 DNA: TGTGCCACCAGCAGCGTGGGGGGACGCCAAGAGACCCAGTACTTC. The encoded protein is CATSSVGGRQETQYF.

The DNA of the CDR3 is TGTGCCTGGAGTGGTGGTAGGGGGTACGAGCAGTACTTC. Encoded protein: CAWSGGRGYEQYF. V gene TRBV30 combines with J gene TRBJ2-7; D might be TRBD1 (6 bases). V lost 1 base and J 4 bases, leaving 11 bases between the germline ends. Germline CDR1 and CDR2: GTSNPN and SVGIG (reference sequence). The CDR3 length is 13 residues.

Comment on this clone: At one end the junction does not follow the germline gene, possibly because of a read error. The chain combines TRBV7-9 with TRBJ1-5; tentatively, D is TRBD1 (6 bases). CDR3 length: 16 amino acids. The germline CDR1 and CDR2 sequences are SEHNR and FQNEAQ (reference sequence). Here the CDR3 DNA reads TGTTCCAGCAGCTTAGGGGGGGGTAATAGCAATCAGCCCCAGCATTTT. Protein sequence: CSSSLGGGNSNQPQHF.

This clone has only a few counts. The J gene is TRBJ1-2, the V gene TRBV25-1; 7 bases line up with TRBD1. With 3 bases clipped from V and 5 bases from J, the junction kept 12 bases outside the gene matches. The germline CDR1 and CDR2 sequences are MGHDK and SYGVNS. CDR3 length equals 16 residues. The CDR3 spells CASSDSLKGALYGYTF. CDR3 in DNA: TGTGCCAGCAGTGATTCTCTGAAGGGGGCATTGTATGGCTACACCTTC.

This rearrangement joins TRBV7-9 to TRBJ1-1; D uncertain. The CDR3 is 14 residues long. Germline assignment: CDR1 SEHNR and CDR2 FQNEAQ (reference sequence). Trimming pared 1 base from V and 1 base from J, leaving 7 bases between. In DNA, the CDR3 is TGTGCCAGCAGCTTAGGGGGAGCGAACACTGAAGCTTTCTTT. This sequence encodes CASSLGGANTEAFF.

The chain is built from TRBV5-6 and TRBJ1-1; D possibly corresponds to TRBD1 (5 bases). The germline CDR1 and CDR2 sequences are SGHDT and YYEEEE. The CDR3 is 15 amino acids. V gave up 0 bases and J gave up 3 bases, with 12 bases separating them. The CDR3 sequence: CASSLGGQMYTEAFF. The CDR3 DNA reads TGTGCCAGCAGCTTGGGGGGCCAGATGTACACTGAAGCTTTCTTT.

CDR3 region: CASSPGEDQPQHF. Written as DNA, the CDR3 is TGTGCCAGCTCACCCGGGGAGGATCAGCCCCAGCATTTT. This rearrangement joins TRBV18 to TRBJ1-5; no definite D call. The CDR3 is 13 residues long. The V gene's germline CDR1 is KGHSH and CDR2 LQKENI. Trimming stripped 3 bases from V and 5 bases from J, with 8 bases between.

The gene calls are TRBV7-9 and TRBJ1-1; no firm D call. CDR1 is SEHNR and CDR2 is FQNEAQ in the germline V gene (reference sequence). The CDR3 is 13 residues long. With 1 base removed from V and 2 bases from J, the gap between germline ends came to 5 bases. The CDR3 nucleotides read TGTGCCAGCAGCTTAGTAGTCAACACTGAAGCTTTCTTT. This translates into CASSLVVNTEAFF.

V gene TRBV15 combines with J gene TRBJ1-4; 8 bases align to TRBD1. The germline CDR1 and CDR2 sequences are LNHNV and YYDKDF (reference sequence). The CDR3 runs to 15 residues. Trimming removed 4 bases from V and 4 bases from J; junction bases left unmatched: 5. DNA of the CDR3: TGTGCCACCAGCACCCACAGGGGGGGTAATGAAAAACTGTTTTTT. As protein: CATSTHRGGNEKLFF. The full variable domain, with the rest looked up from reference TRBV15 and TRBJ1-4, is DAMVIQNPRYQVTQFGKPVTLSCSQTLNHNVMYWYQQKSSQAPKLLFHYYDKDFNNEADTPDNFQSRRPNTSFCFLDIRSPGLGDTAMYLCATSTHRGGNEKLFFGSGTQLSVL.

This clone occurred once. V is TRBV7-9 and J is TRBJ1-2; D is possibly TRBD1 (6 bases). Germline V CDR1 and CDR2: SEHNR, FQNEAQ (reference sequence). The CDR3 contains 13 residues. V lost 5 bases to trimming and J lost 6 bases, with 13 bases between them. CDR3 protein: CASSPNRVDGYTF. Written as DNA, the CDR3 is TGTGCCAGCAGCCCCAACAGGGTTGATGGCTACACCTTC.

This chain connects TRBV27 to TRBJ1-4, with 10 bases identical to TRBD1. The CDR3 is made up of 14 amino acids. CDR1 MNHEY and CDR2 SMNVEV come from the germline V gene (reference sequence). Trimming at V came to 6 bases and at J to 7 bases, leaving 5 bases not matched to a gene. Here the CDR3 DNA reads TGTGCCAGCAGCCAAGGGGACAGGGGTGAAAAACTGTTTTTT. Amino acid sequence: CASSQGDRGEKLFF.

This chain joins TRBV18 and TRBJ1-5, with 7 bases identical to TRBD1. V dropped 7 bases and J dropped 5; count of bases not matched to a gene: 5. CDR3 length: 13 amino acids. Germline V gene lookup returns CDR1 KGHSH and CDR2 LQKENI. DNA for the CDR3: TGTGCCAGCTGCGGACAGGCGGATCAGCCCCAGCATTTT. This codes for CASCGQADQPQHF.

The chain has TRBV7-2 and TRBJ1-2, with D unresolved. Germline assignment: CDR1 SGHTA and CDR2 FQGNSA. Trimming pared 0 bases from V and 3 bases from J, leaving 11 bases between. There are 15 residues in the CDR3. In nucleotides, the CDR3 is TGTGCCAGCAGCTTAGCGGCCGGTCGGGACTATGGCTACACCTTC. It is translated as CASSLAAGRDYGYTF.

V gene TRBV4-2 combines with J gene TRBJ2-2; D not resolved. The germline gives CDR1 LGHNA, CDR2 YNFKEQ. The CDR3 contains 14 residues. V was clipped by 0 bases and J by 7 bases, with 9 bases between them. The CDR3 loop reads CASSQDQLFGELFF. CDR3 coding DNA: TGTGCCAGCAGCCAAGATCAACTATTCGGGGAGCTGTTTTTT.

This rearrangement joins TRBV20-1 to TRBJ2-1; D call uncertain. V was pared by 0 bases and J by 9 bases, with 6 bases between. Germline CDR1 DFQATT, CDR2 SNEGSKA (reference sequence). This CDR3 is 11 amino acids long. CDR3 sequence: CSARDLSEQFF. CDR3 nucleotide sequence: TGCAGTGCTAGAGATCTGAGTGAGCAGTTCTTC.

This chain links TRBV5-4 with TRBJ2-7; a possible D gene is TRBD1 (5 bases). With 0 bases removed from V and 2 bases from J, the gap between germline ends came to 12 bases. CDR3 size: 15 residues. The germline gives CDR1 SGHNT, CDR2 YYREEE (reference sequence). The CDR3 DNA reads as TGTGCCAGCAGCTTGGGGACACAGGATCCCTACGAGCAGTACTTC. Amino acid sequence: CASSLGTQDPYEQYF.

This clone appeared a single time. The chain combines TRBV7-2 with TRBJ1-2, with 8 nucleotides matching TRBD1. The CDR3 is 14 residues long. V shed 6 bases and J 7 bases; nucleotides not matched to a gene: 10. Germline V gene data show CDR1 as SGHTA and CDR2 as FQGNSA. The CDR3 coding sequence is TGTGCCAGCAGATTCAAAGGGACAGGCACTGGCTACACCTTC. Protein product: CASRFKGTGTGYTF. Drawing the rest from reference TRBV7-2 and TRBJ1-2, the complete variable domain is GAGVSQSPSNKVTEKGKDVELRCDPISGHTALYWYRQSLGQGLEFLIYFQGNSAPDKSGLPSDRFSAERTGGSVSTLTIQRTQQEDSAVYLCASRFKGTGTGYTFGSGTRLTVV.